The clone carrying this TCR beta chain was seen more than once but under ten times. Its antigen remains unknown. TCRdb's table, derived via immunoSEQ multiplex PCR, lists solely in-frame clones and lacks some. The sample yields 150,000 to 180,000 clones, 85% to 95% seen once. These data come from a study of T cell responses to AZD1222 COVID-19 vaccine. Study-level results: Mostly white British, mostly female donors; authors suggested clonal diversity may be underestimated. Reportedly, nearly half of unique spike TCRs recognized epitopes outside B.1.351/B.1.1.7 mutations.

The CDR3 is 15 amino acids. Germline values: CDR1 SGHDN, CDR2 FVKESK. Trimming cost V 6 bases and J 0 bases, with 15 bases left between them. The specimen comprised peripheral blood, sampled 28 days after the second AZD1222 dose. The chain carries TRBV14 and TRBJ2-7; D remains ambiguous. This sequence originates from an adult who received the AZD1222 COVID-19 vaccine. CDR3: CASRPSGDPSYEQYF. The CDR3 DNA is TGTGCCAGCAGACCTTCCGGAGACCCCTCCTACGAGCAGTACTTC.